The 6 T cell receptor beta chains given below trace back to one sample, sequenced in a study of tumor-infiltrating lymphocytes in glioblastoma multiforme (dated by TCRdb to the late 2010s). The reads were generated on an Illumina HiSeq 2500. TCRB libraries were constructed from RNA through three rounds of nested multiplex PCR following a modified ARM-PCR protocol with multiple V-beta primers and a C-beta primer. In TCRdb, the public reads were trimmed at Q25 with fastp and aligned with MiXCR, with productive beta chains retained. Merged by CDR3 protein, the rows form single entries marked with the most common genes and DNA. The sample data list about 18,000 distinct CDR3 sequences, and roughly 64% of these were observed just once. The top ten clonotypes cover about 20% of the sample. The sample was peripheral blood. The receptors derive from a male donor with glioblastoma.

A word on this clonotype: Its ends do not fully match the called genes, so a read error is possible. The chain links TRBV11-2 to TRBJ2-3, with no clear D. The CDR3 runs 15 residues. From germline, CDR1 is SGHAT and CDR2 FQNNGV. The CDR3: CDSSFTTSSTDTQYF. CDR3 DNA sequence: TGTGACAGCAGCTTCACAACCTCTAGCACAGATACGCAGTATTTT.

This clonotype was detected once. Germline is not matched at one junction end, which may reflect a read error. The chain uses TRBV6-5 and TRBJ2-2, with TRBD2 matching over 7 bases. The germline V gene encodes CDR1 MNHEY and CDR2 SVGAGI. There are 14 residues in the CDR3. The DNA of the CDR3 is TGTGCCAGCAGTTACTTGGGAGGGACCGGTGAGCTGTTGTTT. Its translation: CASSYLGGTGELLF.

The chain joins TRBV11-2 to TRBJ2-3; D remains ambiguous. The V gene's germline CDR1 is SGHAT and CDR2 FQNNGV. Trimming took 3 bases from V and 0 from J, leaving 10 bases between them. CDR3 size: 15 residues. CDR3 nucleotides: TGTGCCAGCAGCTTCACAACCTCTAGCACAGATACGCAGTATTTT. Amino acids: CASSFTTSSTDTQYF. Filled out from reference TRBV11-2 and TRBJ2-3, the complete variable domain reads EAGVAQSPRYKIIEKRQSVAFWCNPISGHATLYWYQQILGQGPKLLIQFQNNGVVDDSQLPKDRFSAERLKGVDSTLKIQPAKLEDSAVYLCASSFTTSSTDTQYFGPGTRLTVL.

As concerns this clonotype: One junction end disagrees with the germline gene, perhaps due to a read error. The CDR3 DNA is TGTGCCAGCAGGGGGATGGAGACCAAGTACTTC. This gives the protein CASRGMETKYF. The chain carries TRBV6-6 and TRBJ2-5; D unclear. Germline values: CDR1 MNHNY, CDR2 SVGAGI (reference sequence). There are 11 residues in the CDR3.

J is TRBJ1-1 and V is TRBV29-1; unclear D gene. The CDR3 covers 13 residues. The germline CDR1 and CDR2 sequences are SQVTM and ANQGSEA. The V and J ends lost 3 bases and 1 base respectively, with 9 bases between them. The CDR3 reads CSVEQHSNTEAFF. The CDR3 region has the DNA TGCAGCGTTGAGCAACATTCGAACACTGAAGCTTTCTTT. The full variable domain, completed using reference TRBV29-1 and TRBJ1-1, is SAVISQKPSRDICQRGTSLTIQCQVDSQVTMMFWYRQQPGQSLTLIATANQGSEATYESGFVIDKFPISRPNLTFSTLTVSNMSPEDSSIYLCSVEQHSNTEAFFGQGTRLTVV.

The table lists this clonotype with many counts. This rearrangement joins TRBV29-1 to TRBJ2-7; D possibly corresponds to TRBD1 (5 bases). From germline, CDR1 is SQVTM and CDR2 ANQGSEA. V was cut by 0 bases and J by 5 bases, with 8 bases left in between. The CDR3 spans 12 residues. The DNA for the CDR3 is TGCAGCGTTGAAGACAGGGCCGACGAGCAGTACTTC. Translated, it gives CSVEDRADEQYF.